Sequencing of this TCR beta chain was carried out in a study of T-cell reconstitution after alpha-beta-depleted transplantation in children. Study-level findings and limits: Newly generated T cells supplied most T-cell counts and diversity one year post-transplant. Several hundred expanded graft clones reportedly were the source of alpha-beta T cells about two months after transplant.

With 7 bases removed from V and 0 bases from J, the gap between germline ends came to 13 bases. From germline, CDR1 is SNHLY and CDR2 FYNNEI. This CDR3 contains 14 residues. TCRbeta library construction was performed incorporating unique molecular identifiers. Each CDR3 protein is one row after TCRdb ran MiXCR on the PCR reads. The sample contains about 580,000 distinct CDR3 sequences, 27% of which appear only once. Details on this clonotype: Its antigen remains unknown.

The sequenced sample was PBMCs, obtained before TCRalphabeta/CD19-depleted stem cell transplant. This clonotype was obtained from a boy under two years old with Wiskott-Aldrich syndrome, due to receive a stem cell transplant. The chain has TRBV2 and TRBJ2-7; the D gene is possibly TRBD1 (6 bases). The chain's CDR3 is CASIDRLSSYEQYF. CDR3 DNA: TGTGCCAGCATTGACAGGCTTAGCTCCTACGAGCAGTACTTC.